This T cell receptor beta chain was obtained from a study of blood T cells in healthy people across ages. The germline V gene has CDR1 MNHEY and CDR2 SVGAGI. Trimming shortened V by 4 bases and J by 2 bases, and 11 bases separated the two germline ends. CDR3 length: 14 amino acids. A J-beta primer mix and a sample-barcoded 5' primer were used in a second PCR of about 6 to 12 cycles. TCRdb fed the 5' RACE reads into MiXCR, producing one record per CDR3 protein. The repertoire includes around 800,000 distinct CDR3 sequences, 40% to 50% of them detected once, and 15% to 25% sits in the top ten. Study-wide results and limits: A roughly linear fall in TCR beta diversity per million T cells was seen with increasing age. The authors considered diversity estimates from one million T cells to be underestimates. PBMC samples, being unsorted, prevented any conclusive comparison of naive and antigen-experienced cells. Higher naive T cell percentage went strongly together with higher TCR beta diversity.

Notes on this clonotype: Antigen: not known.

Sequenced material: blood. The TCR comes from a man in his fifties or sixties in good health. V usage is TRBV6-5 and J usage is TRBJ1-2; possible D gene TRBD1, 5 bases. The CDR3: CASSSPGENYGYTF. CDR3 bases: TGTGCCAGCAGTTCGCCGGGGGAGAACTATGGCTACACCTTC.